The clone carrying this T cell receptor beta chain was picked up a small number of times. The antigen is unknown. The CDR3 sequence is 14 residues long. V was clipped by 10 bases and J by 0 bases, with 14 bases between them. Using its own MiXCR run on the 5' RACE reads, TCRdb lists one record per CDR3 protein. The sample lists 550,000 to 700,000 distinct CDR3 sequences; roughly 18% were seen once. The data belong to a study of T-cell memory formation after mild COVID-19. Points from the study as a whole: Clones contracting over day 15 to 85 were CD4/CD8 balanced, with later expanders leaning CD4+. Whether second-wave clones peaking at day 37 were SARS-CoV-2 specific went unconfirmed. Mostly located in CM and EM were contracting CD4+ clones, with contracting CD8+ clones located in EMRA.

This chain links TRBV12-3 or TRBV12-4 with TRBJ2-3, with D perhaps matching TRBD1 or TRBD2 (5 bases each). This TCR derives from an adult woman who had mild COVID-19 (a few samples of this study predate the infection). Cell type and time point are not known. The sequenced material came from PBMCs or a T cell subset sorted from them (not recorded which). In nucleotides, the CDR3 is TGTGCCACCTCGAGGGGTCACAGCACAGATACGCAGTATTTT. It translates to CATSRGHSTDTQYF.